The 32 T cell receptor beta chains presented below share a single source sample, sequenced in a study of regulatory T cells in long-lasting Graves disease (dated by TCRdb to about 2021). Taken with the paper, the label for time point translates to: newly diagnosed GD, antithyroid drugs for less than 3 months. RNA was extracted from PBMCs in TRIzol for both TCR sequencing and RNA sequencing. Library preparation was by multiplex PCR. This sample was sequenced with an Illumina HiSeq 4000. TCR beta libraries were built with iRepertoire HTBI primers and Arm-PCR amplification of CDR3 regions. Using fastp trimming at Q25 and MiXCR clonotype assembly, TCRdb reanalyzed the public sequencing data and kept in-frame beta chains. Each record represents a unique CDR3 protein, reported with the most common genes and DNA among its rows. This sample holds about 450,000 distinct CDR3 sequences; 12% to 15% were observed only once. The top ten hold more than 15% of the sample.

The same sample was also studied in work on T cells in Graves' hyperthyroidism and ophthalmopathy.

The sequencing here drew on peripheral blood mononuclear cells (PBMCs), taken at new diagnosis, from a patient treated with antithyroid drugs. Receptors originate from a woman aged 50 to 65 with Graves disease. Donor details come from another sample of the same person, matched by shared clones.

The sample holds a few counts of this clonotype. The chain employs TRBV6-1 and TRBJ1-6, with 12 bases fitting TRBD1. The CDR3 runs 15 residues. Germline lookup yields CDR1 MNHNS and CDR2 SASEGT. V shed 6 bases, J shed 9 bases, and the junction held 6 bases outside the gene matches. The CDR3, as DNA: TGTGCCAGCAGAGCCGGGACAGGGGGCTCTTCACCCCTCCACTTT. It encodes CASRAGTGGSSPLHF.

The chain joins TRBV20-1 to TRBJ1-2; D is unclear. Per germline, CDR1 DFQATT and CDR2 SNEGSKA (reference sequence). This CDR3 region has 13 residues. V was pared by 6 bases and J by 2 bases, with 13 bases between. CDR3 nucleotides: TGCAGTGCCCATACCCCGGAGAACTATGGCTACACCTTC. Residues: CSAHTPENYGYTF.

The rearrangement links TRBV5-6 to TRBJ1-6, with a possible D match to TRBD1 (5 bases). V lost 4 bases and J lost 9, with 11 bases in between. The germline V gene encodes CDR1 SGHDT and CDR2 YYEEEE. This CDR3 region has 13 residues. This CDR3 is CASSRGEGSPLHF. The CDR3 coding sequence is TGTGCCAGCAGCCGGGGCGAGGGTTCACCCCTCCACTTT.

This clonotype was recorded at least ten times. J is TRBJ2-7 and V is TRBV4-1, with D possibly matching TRBD1 (5 bases). The CDR3 sequence is 14 residues long. The V end lost 2 bases, the J end lost 3 bases, and 11 bases lay between the germline ends. Per the germline V gene, CDR1 is MGHRA and CDR2 is YSYEKL. The chain's CDR3 is CASSQLQGDYEQYF. CDR3 in DNA: TGCGCCAGCAGCCAATTGCAGGGTGACTACGAGCAGTACTTC.

CDR3 amino acids: CASSESLGQREAFF. In DNA form, the CDR3 reads TGTGCCAGCAGTGAATCCCTCGGACAGCGTGAAGCTTTCTTT. The chain carries TRBV6-1 and TRBJ1-1; D may be TRBD1 (6 bases). This CDR3 has 14 amino acids. Germline values: CDR1 MNHNS, CDR2 SASEGT. V shed 2 bases and J shed 7 bases, with 14 bases lying between them.

This clonotype was recorded many times. The J gene is TRBJ2-1, the V gene TRBV2; D call uncertain. This CDR3 contains 15 residues. From germline, CDR1 is SNHLY and CDR2 FYNNEI. The V gene lost 3 bases and the J gene lost 0 bases, with 9 bases spanning the gap. In DNA, the CDR3 is TGTGCCAGCAGTGAGGTCGGAAGCTCCTACAATGAGCAGTTCTTC. This gives the protein CASSEVGSSYNEQFF.

The V and J genes are TRBV28 and TRBJ2-7; TRBD2 agrees at 10 bases. V was pared by 8 bases and J by 1 base, with 5 bases of the junction left unmatched. The V gene's germline CDR1 is MDHEN and CDR2 SYDVKM. CDR3 size: 14 residues. The CDR3 DNA is TGTGCCAGCTTGACTAGCGGGTCTTCCTACGAGCAGTACTTC. Protein: CASLTSGSSYEQYF.

Notes on this clonotype: This may arise from a read error, as a much more abundant clone is one base away. The chain combines TRBV18 with TRBJ1-1, with TRBD1 matching over 9 bases. Germline assignment: CDR1 KGHSH and CDR2 LQKENI. This CDR3 comprises 13 residues. CDR3: CASSTGQGNESFF. The CDR3 bases are TGTGCCAGCTCTACGGGACAGGGTAATGAATCTTTCTTT.

This clonotype was counted many times. The chain couples TRBV20-1 to TRBJ1-4; a possible D gene is TRBD1 (5 bases). CDR3 length: 14 amino acids. The ends were cut back, 5 bases at V and 8 bases at J, with 18 bases in the middle. Germline CDR1 DFQATT, CDR2 SNEGSKA (reference sequence). The CDR3 DNA follows: TGCAGTGCTCGAAGTCAGGGAGGGATCGAAAAACTGTTTTTT. It specifies CSARSQGGIEKLFF.

This clonotype was counted ten times or more. This chain uses TRBV12-3 or TRBV12-4 with TRBJ2-5, with D uncertain. The CDR3 loop spans 14 amino acids. Trimming left V 8 bases short and J 1 base short, with 14 bases between. The CDR3 sequence: CASRRADLQETQYF. CDR3 sequence (DNA): TGTGCCAGCCGTCGTGCGGATCTCCAAGAGACCCAGTACTTC.

This clonotype has a count of ten or more. The genes are TRBV6-2 or TRBV6-3 and TRBJ2-1; 10 nucleotides line up with TRBD2. Germline CDR1 MNHEY, CDR2 SVGEGT. V was clipped by 2 bases and J by 4 bases; unmatched bases: 5. The CDR3 consists of 16 residues. The DNA of the CDR3 is TGTGCCAGCAGTTACCGCGGACTAGCGGATTACAATGAGCAGTTCTTC. Its protein is CASSYRGLADYNEQFF.

There are many counts of this clonotype. This rearrangement joins TRBV3-1 to TRBJ2-3, with 7 bases lining up with TRBD2. The CDR3 length is 17 residues. Trimming at V came to 2 bases and at J to 1 base, leaving 9 bases not matched to a gene. Germline V gene data show CDR1 as LGHDT and CDR2 as YNNKEL (reference sequence). The CDR3 here is CASSQLVRSGGTDTQYF. CDR3 bases: TGTGCCAGCAGCCAACTTGTAAGGAGCGGGGGCACAGATACGCAGTATTTT.

This clonotype has a count of ten or more. The chain uses TRBV9 and TRBJ1-6; D call uncertain. Germline lookup yields CDR1 SGDLS and CDR2 YYNGEE. This CDR3 comprises 13 residues. V shed 2 bases and J shed 7 bases, with 7 bases lying between them. Here the CDR3 reads CASSVSANSPLHF. The CDR3 nucleotides are TGTGCCAGCAGCGTGTCCGCCAATTCACCCCTCCACTTT.

This clonotype was seen at least ten times. The CDR3: CASSLAVQTGPYEQYF. CDR3 in DNA: TGCGCCAGCAGCTTGGCCGTCCAGACAGGCCCCTACGAGCAGTACTTC. This sequence joins TRBV5-1 and TRBJ2-7; D might be TRBD1 (6 bases). Germline loops: CDR1 SGHRS, CDR2 YFSETQ. Trimming took 0 bases from V and 2 from J, leaving 15 bases between them. The length of the CDR3 is 16 residues.

This clonotype showed up just a few times. The gene calls are TRBV14 and TRBJ1-1, with 10 bases fitting TRBD1. CDR1 is SGHDN and CDR2 is FVKESK in the germline V gene. The length of the CDR3 is 16 residues. V dropped 5 bases and J dropped 3; count of bases not matched to a gene: 9. In DNA, the CDR3 is TGTGCCAGCAGCATCGGGACAGGGGCTGGGTACACTGAAGCTTTCTTT. Protein product: CASSIGTGAGYTEAFF. Full variable domain (outside the CDR3, taken from reference TRBV14 and TRBJ1-1): EAGVTQFPSHSVIEKGQTVTLRCDPISGHDNLYWYRRVMGKEIKFLLHFVKESKQDESGMPNNRFLAERTGGTYSTLKVQPAELEDSGVYFCASSIGTGAGYTEAFFGQGTRLTVV.

This clonotype was observed a handful of times. One base away lies a much larger clone, so this may be a sequencing read error. This chain links TRBV28 with TRBJ1-4; no reliable D call. The length of the CDR3 is 13 residues. CDR1 and CDR2 from the germline V gene are MDHEN and SYDVKM. The V and J ends lost 6 bases and 8 bases respectively, with 13 bases between them. CDR3 nucleotides: TGTGCCAGCAGGTTACTGCCTGGGGAAAAACTGTTTTTT. Its protein is CASRLLPGEKLFF. The entire variable domain, with the rest obtained from reference TRBV28 and TRBJ1-4, is as follows: DVKVTQSSRYLVKRTGEKVFLECVQDMDHENMFWYRQDPGLGLRLIYFSYDVKMKEKGDIPEGYSVSREKKERFSLILESASTNQTSMYLCASRLLPGEKLFFGSGTQLSVL.

There are many counts of this clonotype. The J gene is TRBJ1-3, the V gene TRBV6-2 or TRBV6-3; tentatively, D is TRBD1 (5 bases). The CDR3 is 14 amino acids. V was trimmed by 7 bases and J by 2 bases, leaving 12 bases between them. The germline V gene encodes CDR1 MNHEY and CDR2 SVGEGT. The chain's CDR3 is CASMMGGAGNTIYF. The CDR3 DNA follows: TGTGCCAGCATGATGGGGGGTGCTGGAAACACCATATATTTT.

There are a few counts of this clonotype. V and J are TRBV6-5 and TRBJ2-1; D may be TRBD1 (5 bases). Germline V gene sequence: CDR1 MNHEY, CDR2 SVGAGI. V was trimmed by 0 bases and J by 5 bases, leaving 14 bases between them. The CDR3 sequence is 16 residues long. The chain's CDR3 is CASSYSQERSHNEQFF. For the CDR3, the DNA is TGTGCCAGCAGTTACTCACAGGAAAGAAGCCACAATGAGCAGTTCTTC.

This clonotype was seen only a few times. Given the absence of the conserved phenylalanine or tryptophan at the CDR3 end, a read error is likely. This chain connects TRBV5-6 to TRBJ2-1; 10 bases line up with TRBD1. This CDR3 spans 15 amino acids. Germline V gives CDR1 SGHDT, CDR2 YYEEEE. V shed 4 bases, J shed 3 bases, and the junction held 4 bases outside the gene matches. The CDR3 coding sequence is TGTGCCAGCAGCCCGGGACAGGGGTTCTACAATGAGCAGTTCTGC. Encoded protein: CASSPGQGFYNEQFC.

Of note for this clonotype: With a much larger clone just one base away, this may be a read error. This chain joins TRBV29-1 and TRBJ2-7; D remains unclear. CDR1 SQVTM and CDR2 ANQGSEA come from the germline V gene. CDR3 length: 14 residues. V was clipped by 2 bases and J by 7 bases, with 18 bases between them. CDR3 residues: CSVERRLVNNEQYF. CDR3 DNA: TGCAGCGTTGAACGGCGCCTCGTAAACAATGAGCAGTACTTC.

This clonotype was recorded at least ten times. This rearrangement joins TRBV27 to TRBJ1-1; D unclear. Germline V lookup: CDR1 MNHEY, CDR2 SMNVEV (reference sequence). V was trimmed by 1 base and J by 11 bases, leaving 11 bases between them. This CDR3 spans 12 amino acids. In DNA, the CDR3 is TGTGCCAGCAGTTTATTGGGAGGACCGGCTTTCTTT. Translating gives CASSLLGGPAFF.

J is TRBJ2-5 and V is TRBV5-1, with D possibly being TRBD2 (5 bases). CDR1 and CDR2 (germline): SGHRS, YFSETQ. The CDR3 runs 13 residues. With 2 bases removed from V and 5 bases from J, the gap between germline ends came to 10 bases. CDR3 sequence (DNA): TGCGCCAGCAGCTTCGGGGAAGGGGAGACCCAGTACTTC. Its translation is CASSFGEGETQYF.

A note on this clonotype: This could be a read error, since a much larger clone is one nucleotide away. The J gene is TRBJ2-1, the V gene TRBV7-3; 8 bases match TRBD1. The CDR3 is made up of 15 amino acids. Per the germline V gene, CDR1 is SGHTA and CDR2 is FQGTGA. DNA for the CDR3: TGTGCCAGCAGCTACCAGGGGGCGTCCTACAATGAGCACTTCTTC. Its translation is CASSYQGASYNEHFF.

The sample holds many counts of this clonotype. The V and J genes are TRBV12-3 or TRBV12-4 and TRBJ2-3; a weak D match, TRBD2 (5 bases). The CDR3 is made up of 13 amino acids. V dropped 3 bases and J dropped 12 bases, with 16 bases sitting between them. The CDR3, as DNA: TGTGCCAGCAGTTTGATTGTGGACTCTCCCCAGTATTTT. It specifies CASSLIVDSPQYF.

This clonotype was detected many times. The V gene is TRBV10-3, the J gene TRBJ2-5; D is possibly TRBD2 (6 bases). The CDR3 runs to 14 residues. The germline V gene has CDR1 ENHRY and CDR2 SYGVKD. Trimming took 2 bases from V and 5 from J, leaving 12 bases between them. CDR3 sequence reads: CAISEGEDLETQYF. CDR3 DNA: TGTGCCATCAGTGAGGGGGAGGATCTGGAGACCCAGTACTTC.

There are many counts of this clonotype. V is TRBV28 and J is TRBJ1-2; TRBD1 matches 7 bases. Losses at the gene ends were 6 bases for V and 4 bases for J; bases not matched to a gene: 8. Germline loops: CDR1 MDHEN, CDR2 SYDVKM. This CDR3 is built from 14 residues. The DNA for the CDR3 is TGTGCCAGCAGAACCGGACAGGTACCCTATGGCTACACCTTC. This sequence encodes CASRTGQVPYGYTF.

This clonotype has only a few counts. It may be a read error: a sequence one base away is much more abundant. The chain combines TRBV2 with TRBJ2-7, with D perhaps matching TRBD1 or TRBD2 (8 bases each). Germline-derived CDR1 and CDR2 are SNHLY and FYNNEI. The CDR3 consists of 14 residues. V lost 5 bases to trimming and J lost 6 bases, with 17 bases between them. The CDR3 DNA is TGTGCCAGCAGTTATAGCGGGACAGGCCGCGAGCAGTACTTC. Its protein product is CASSYSGTGREQYF.

This clonotype was seen more than once but under ten times. The genes are TRBV9 and TRBJ1-6; TRBD1 matches 11 bases. Germline lookup yields CDR1 SGDLS and CDR2 YYNGEE. The CDR3 sequence is 16 residues long. V lost 0 bases and J lost 9; bases outside the gene matches: 5. The CDR3 loop reads CASSVEVGTGGSPLHF. The DNA for the CDR3 is TGTGCCAGCAGCGTAGAAGTTGGGACAGGGGGTTCACCCCTCCACTTT.

The chain is built from TRBV7-2 and TRBJ2-5; 10 bases match TRBD2. This CDR3 has 18 amino acids. Trimming cost V 2 bases and J 5 bases; bases outside gene matches: 14. Germline V gene sequence: CDR1 SGHTA, CDR2 FQGNSA. DNA for the CDR3: TGTGCCAGCAGCTTACCTCCCGGGCTAGCGGGAGTGGGGGAGACCCAGTACTTC. Protein product: CASSLPPGLAGVGETQYF.

A remark on this clonotype: A much larger clone lies a single base off, so this may be a read error. V usage is TRBV9 and J usage is TRBJ2-2, with TRBD2 matching 7 bases. Germline V gene data show CDR1 as SGDLS and CDR2 as YYNGEE. The CDR3 length is 15 residues. The CDR3 region has the DNA TGTGCCAGCAACGTAGAGGCGGGAGACACCGGGGAGCTGTTTTTT. As protein: CASNVEAGDTGELFF.

This clonotype appeared many times. The V call is TRBV6-1, the J call TRBJ2-7, with 8 bases aligning to TRBD2. J lost 7 bases, V lost 6 bases, and 20 bases had no gene match. The CDR3 sequence is 17 residues long. From germline, CDR1 is MNHNS and CDR2 SASEGT. The CDR3 spells CASRTNPYGRALEEQYF. CDR3 DNA sequence: TGTGCCAGCAGAACTAACCCGTACGGGAGGGCCTTAGAGGAGCAGTACTTC.

This clonotype was counted at least ten times. V usage is TRBV27 and J usage is TRBJ2-3; the D call may be TRBD1 or TRBD2 (6 bases each). Per germline, CDR1 MNHEY and CDR2 SMNVEV (reference sequence). The CDR3 extends over 16 amino acids. Trimming shortened V by 6 bases and J by 6 bases, and 22 bases separated the two germline ends. The CDR3 DNA sequence: TGTGCCAGCAGCCCGATTCGGGGGAGAGGGGGTGATACGCAGTATTTT. It is translated as CASSPIRGRGGDTQYF.